Listed below are T cell receptor beta chains from one sample, sequenced in a study of cytomegalovirus exposure and HLA in healthy donors. Some clones are missing from TCRdb's copy, which holds only in-frame ones; the method was immunoSEQ multiplex PCR. The sample contains around 150,000 clones, approximately 76% of which appear only once. The sample was PBMCs. Receptor source: a man aged 60-69 years in good health and CMV-seronegative. The conserved cysteine and the conserved F or W are not part of the CDR3 here. The D gene is left open where the match is weak. Clone sizes are given selectively: once, few, many, or a class where the clone is expanded.

.	TRBV13	TRBJ1-2	.	ASSLTARARSNYGYT
.	TRBV29-1	TRBJ2-1	few	SVEKDSFGYNEQF
TRBD1	TRBV30	TRBJ2-7	once	AWRDRGTYEQY
TRBD1	TRBV6-5	TRBJ1-2	once	ASSYSSGTGRRYT
.	TRBV21-1	TRBJ2-2	.	ASSKALLAGGSGELF
TRBD1	TRBV5-1	TRBJ2-3	.	ASSWTGGGGTDTQY
.	TRBV28	TRBJ1-5	.	ASSPPGPQH
.	TRBV5-6	TRBJ1-2	.	ASSQLHDYT
.	TRBV18	TRBJ2-5	once	ASSSLANQETQY
.	TRBV27	TRBJ2-7	few	ASSLAAAPSYEQY
.	TRBV30	TRBJ2-5	.	AWSQGLGETQY
.	TRBV6-5	TRBJ1-3	.	ASSPPGVGNTIY
TRBD2	TRBV5-1	TRBJ2-5	.	ASGRWTSGEQETQY
.	TRBV6-5	TRBJ2-2	.	ASRGPNTGELF
.	TRBV19	TRBJ1-5	once	ASSIGPDQPQH
.	TRBV30	TRBJ1-3	.	AWSYSGNTIY
TRBD2	TRBV28	TRBJ2-1	.	ASSLSGTSGRNEQF
TRBD2	TRBV5-4	TRBJ2-7	.	ASSSDGGVHSTYYEQY
.	TRBV6-6	TRBJ2-7	few	ASSSSGSSYEQY
TRBD1	TRBV5-1	TRBJ2-7	.	ASSDAGTGSYEQY
TRBD2	TRBV27	TRBJ2-2	.	ASSIPTSGVTGELF
TRBD2	TRBV19	TRBJ2-5	.	ASSISTSGGRETQY
TRBD2	TRBV7-9	TRBJ2-2	.	ASRPPHRLAAAGGELF
TRBD1	TRBV11-2	TRBJ2-1	.	ASSPRQGSYNEQF
TRBD2	TRBV4-1	TRBJ2-5	.	ASSQALAGGLGTQY
TRBD1	TRBV2	TRBJ1-6	.	ASSAGTENSPLH
TRBD2	TRBV5-1	TRBJ2-1	.	ASSHGASGSDNEQF
.	TRBV7-2	TRBJ1-1	.	ASSLNSMNTEAF
.	TRBV20-1	TRBJ1-2	.	SAGRDYGYT
TRBD2	TRBV5-1	TRBJ2-3	.	ASSLAGGSTDTQY
.	TRBV28	TRBJ1-2	.	ASIGGEIPYSGYT
.	TRBV6-5	TRBJ2-5	.	ASRAGGTEKETQY
TRBD1	TRBV14	TRBJ2-7	once	ASSARTGLGEQY
TRBD2	TRBV7-8	TRBJ2-7	.	ASSPWEGSYEQY
.	TRBV5-1	TRBJ1-2	.	ASSSHEGDGYT
TRBD2	TRBV7-3	TRBJ2-5	once	ASSSSGGALGETQY
TRBD2	TRBV28	TRBJ2-7	few	ASASAGASYEQY
TRBD2	TRBV6-5	TRBJ2-3	.	ASSSPGGPTDTQY
TRBD1	TRBV7-9	TRBJ2-7	.	ASSLGVTGGRYEQY
TRBD1	TRBV28	TRBJ1-4	.	ASSTGDRGFRNEKLF
.	TRBV7-9	TRBJ2-7	.	ASSSSVRSYEQY
.	TRBV28	TRBJ1-2	once	ASSSSGNGYT
.	TRBV28	TRBJ2-5	.	ASRGGSGQETQY
TRBD2	TRBV2	TRBJ2-3	.	ASSELLAGSDTQY
TRBD1	TRBV28	TRBJ1-6	.	ASSAGQYNSPLH
.	TRBV5-3	TRBJ1-2	.	ARSLCTRYGYT
.	TRBV7-9	TRBJ2-7	few	SSSRSDYEQY
TRBD1	TRBV7-2	TRBJ2-7	.	ASSHGTGRYEQY
.	TRBV5-1	TRBJ2-2	.	ASTVGGRNTGELF
.	TRBV4-1	TRBJ1-5	.	ASSHREEGRQPQH
TRBD1	TRBV11-3	TRBJ2-5	.	ASSPRDREETQY
.	TRBV7-9	TRBJ2-2	.	SSSFSGAGTGELF
.	TRBV4-1	TRBJ2-3	.	ASSQGLELSTDTQY
.	TRBV7-2	TRBJ2-5	once	ASSFLETQY
TRBD1	TRBV6-5	TRBJ2-1	.	ASSYSIKQGYEQF
.	TRBV28	TRBJ1-5	few	ASNRQGNQPQH
.	TRBV6-1	TRBJ2-1	.	ASRWASSEREF
TRBD1	TRBV5-4	TRBJ1-3	.	ASSLDQGARGNTIY
TRBD1	TRBV19	TRBJ2-7	.	ASSPSLIRDRPRGQY
TRBD2	TRBV6-1	TRBJ2-7	.	ASSEKTSGGAEQY